These 27 T cell receptor beta chains came from one sample sequenced in a study of T cell responses to AZD1222 COVID-19 vaccine. Assay: immunoSEQ multiplex PCR; the TCRdb copy retains only in-frame clones and omits some. The sample consists of roughly 110,000 clones, 75% to 95% of them appearing once. The sequenced sample was peripheral blood, obtained 28 days after the second AZD1222 dose. The source is an adult who received the AZD1222 COVID-19 vaccine.

The chain uses TRBV19 and TRBJ2-7; D is undetermined. The CDR3 is made up of 10 amino acids. Germline V gene lookup returns CDR1 LNHDA and CDR2 SQIVND (reference sequence). With 8 bases removed from V and 6 bases from J, the gap between germline ends came to 8 bases. The CDR3 loop is CASCWGEQYF. The CDR3 region has the DNA TGTGCCAGTTGCTGGGGCGAGCAGTACTTC.

V is TRBV5-6 and J is TRBJ2-1; TRBD2 might be the D (6 bases). The CDR3 runs 15 residues. Germline CDR1 reads SGHDT; CDR2 reads YYEEEE. V lost 2 bases and J lost 0, with 9 bases in between. The CDR3 protein is CASSFAGSSYNEQFF. As DNA, the CDR3 is TGTGCCAGCAGCTTTGCGGGGAGCTCCTACAATGAGCAGTTCTTC.

This clone has just one count. The chain combines TRBV5-1 with TRBJ2-1; D possibly corresponds to TRBD2 (6 bases). V lost 7 bases and J lost 8, with 19 bases in between. The CDR3 extends over 14 amino acids. Per the germline V gene, CDR1 is SGHRS and CDR2 is YFSETQ. CDR3 loop: CASQGRGWGDEQFF. For the CDR3, the DNA is TGCGCCAGCCAAGGAAGGGGTTGGGGGGATGAGCAGTTCTTC.

The chain joins TRBV19 to TRBJ1-1; D is uncertain. Germline values: CDR1 LNHDA, CDR2 SQIVND (reference sequence). This CDR3 spans 14 amino acids. The V and J ends lost 8 bases and 1 base respectively, with 14 bases between them. In nucleotides, the CDR3 is TGTGCCAGTCTCCACCGTTACGAGAACACTGAAGCTTTCTTT. Encoded protein: CASLHRYENTEAFF.

This rearrangement joins TRBV19 to TRBJ2-7; weak D call: TRBD2 (5 bases). V was clipped by 5 bases and J by 6 bases, with 20 bases between them. The CDR3 runs 15 residues. Germline CDR1 and CDR2: LNHDA and SQIVND (reference sequence). CDR3 amino acids: CASSLRDSPRSEQYF. CDR3 coding DNA: TGTGCCAGTAGTTTACGGGATTCTCCCCGGAGCGAGCAGTACTTC.

The sample holds a few counts of this clone. This chain connects TRBV5-1 to TRBJ2-7; TRBD1 matches 8 bases. Germline CDR1 and CDR2: SGHRS and YFSETQ. Trimming at V came to 4 bases and at J to 4 bases, leaving 10 bases not matched to a gene. This CDR3 is 15 amino acids long. The CDR3 loop reads CASSTSRTGKYEQYF. The CDR3 DNA reads TGCGCCAGCAGCACTAGTCGGACAGGGAAGTACGAGCAGTACTTC. The full variable domain, rest sourced from reference TRBV5-1 and TRBJ2-7, is KAGVTQTPRYLIKTRGQQVTLSCSPISGHRSVSWYQQTPGQGLQFLFEYFSETQRNKGNFPGRFSGRQFSNSRSEMNVSTLELGDSALYLCASSTSRTGKYEQYFGPGTRLTVT.

The chain has TRBV2 and TRBJ1-6; a weak D match, TRBD1 (6 bases). The CDR3 is made up of 18 amino acids. Germline V lookup: CDR1 SNHLY, CDR2 FYNNEI. The germline V and J ends were trimmed by 2 bases and 0 bases, with 14 bases remaining between them. In DNA form, the CDR3 reads TGTGCCAGCAGTGAATGGCAGGGGATGAGCTCCTATAATTCACCCCTCCACTTT. Its protein is CASSEWQGMSSYNSPLHF.

To note about this clone: Mismatch with germline at one junction end may stem from a read error. Here the CDR3 DNA reads TGTGCCAGCAGCCTTTCACCGGGACTCAACTACTTC. Translating gives CASSLSPGLNYF. The J gene is TRBJ1-2, the V gene TRBV7-9; D may be TRBD1 (5 bases). CDR1 and CDR2 (germline): SEHNR, FQNEAQ (reference sequence). This CDR3 region has 12 residues. Full variable domain (missing parts from reference TRBV7-9 and TRBJ1-2): DTGVSQNPRHKITKRGQNVTFRCDPISEHNRLYWYRQTLGQGPEFLTYFQNEAQLEKSRLLSDRFSAERPKGSFSTLEIQRTEQGDSAMYLCASSLSPGLNYFGSGTRLTVV.

The rearrangement joins TRBV28 to TRBJ1-2, with 10 bases matching TRBD1. Trimming cost V 8 bases and J 6 bases; bases outside gene matches: 9. This CDR3 region has 14 residues. CDR1 is MDHEN and CDR2 is SYDVKM in the germline V gene. CDR3 DNA: TGTGCCAGCCCCCCGGGACAGGGGAGAAATGGCTACACCTTC. Its translation: CASPPGQGRNGYTF.

In this sample, this clone turned up once. CDR3: CASSYSLSGSYNEQFF. CDR3 bases: TGTGCCAGCAGTTACTCGCTAAGCGGCTCCTACAATGAGCAGTTCTTC. The V gene is TRBV6-2 or TRBV6-3, the J gene TRBJ2-1; possible D gene TRBD2, 5 bases. V lost 0 bases, J lost 0 bases, and 9 bases lay in between. Germline CDR1 reads MNHEY; CDR2 reads SVGEGT. CDR3 length equals 16 residues.

The chain is built from TRBV9 and TRBJ2-3; D is unclear. This CDR3 has 17 residues. Germline lookup yields CDR1 SGDLS and CDR2 YYNGEE. V was trimmed by 4 bases and J by 3 bases, leaving 21 bases between them. CDR3 amino acids: CASSPREVPRSTDTQYF. DNA for the CDR3: TGTGCCAGCAGCCCCCGCGAGGTGCCGCGGTCAACAGATACGCAGTATTTT.

The V and J genes are TRBV10-2 and TRBJ1-1; 9 nucleotides match TRBD1. Germline CDR1 and CDR2: WSHSY and SAAADI. V trimming: 5 bases; J trimming: 1 base; junction bases outside the gene matches: 8. This CDR3 region has 16 residues. CDR3 in amino acids: CASSTGGFRGNTEAFF. CDR3 nucleotides: TGCGCCAGCAGTACAGGGGGCTTTCGTGGGAACACTGAAGCTTTCTTT.

There are a few counts of this clone. The chain links TRBV5-4 to TRBJ1-2; 7 bases match TRBD1. CDR3 size: 14 residues. After removal of 1 base from V and 5 bases from J, the junction contained 5 bases not matched to a gene. The V gene's germline CDR1 is SGHNT and CDR2 YYREEE (reference sequence). The CDR3 region has the DNA TGTGCCAGCAGCTTGACAGGGGAAGTATATGGCTACACCTTC. Translated, it gives CASSLTGEVYGYTF.

This chain links TRBV5-5 with TRBJ1-2; D may be TRBD1 (5 bases). This CDR3 has 16 amino acids. The germline V gene has CDR1 SGHKS and CDR2 YYEKEE (reference sequence). Trimming took off 3 bases at V and 7 bases at J, with 22 bases between the two ends. CDR3 in DNA: TGTGCCAGCAGCTCGGGACGGCAAGTAGTTGTCGGTGGCTACACCTTC. This sequence encodes CASSSGRQVVVGGYTF.

This chain connects TRBV5-1 to TRBJ1-4, with a tentative D call TRBD1 (5 bases). Trimming shortened V by 3 bases and J by 3 bases, and 21 bases separated the two germline ends. The CDR3 extends over 18 amino acids. In germline, CDR1 is SGHRS, CDR2 YFSETQ. Written as DNA, the CDR3 is TGCGCCAGCAGCTGGGCGCGGGGGGGTGGCGAGGCTAATGAAAAACTGTTTTTT. Amino acid sequence: CASSWARGGGEANEKLFF.

This chain connects TRBV19 to TRBJ2-1; possibly TRBD1 for D (5 bases). CDR1 and CDR2 (germline): LNHDA, SQIVND (reference sequence). V dropped 2 bases and J dropped 4 bases, with 12 bases sitting between them. The CDR3 extends over 15 amino acids. DNA for the CDR3: TGTGCCAGTAGTATAAGGTGGGGCTCTTACAATGAGCAGTTCTTC. It is translated as CASSIRWGSYNEQFF.

The rearrangement links TRBV6-5 to TRBJ2-2; 9 bases align to TRBD1. This CDR3 region has 15 residues. J gave up 5 bases and V 6 bases, and 7 bases lay outside the gene matches. The V gene's germline CDR1 is MNHEY and CDR2 SVGAGI. The CDR3 here is CASRWDRDPTGELFF. The CDR3 DNA reads as TGTGCCAGCAGATGGGACAGGGATCCTACCGGGGAGCTGTTTTTT.

V gene TRBV10-3 combines with J gene TRBJ2-7; 10 nucleotides align to TRBD2. The CDR3 is made up of 12 amino acids. Germline lookup yields CDR1 ENHRY and CDR2 SYGVKD. Unmatched junction bases numbered 3, after V lost 10 bases and J lost 3 bases. The CDR3 loop is CATSSGGYEQYF. CDR3 nucleotide sequence: TGTGCCACCTCTAGCGGGGGCTACGAGCAGTACTTC.

The chain uses TRBV9 and TRBJ1-2; D perhaps matches TRBD1 (5 bases). The V end was cut by 0 bases, the J end by 0 bases, with 9 bases between. The CDR3 sequence is 15 residues long. Germline V gene lookup returns CDR1 SGDLS and CDR2 YYNGEE. DNA of the CDR3: TGTGCCAGCAGCGTAGGGGACCCAACTAACTATGGCTACACCTTC. Translating it yields CASSVGDPTNYGYTF.

The gene calls are TRBV2 and TRBJ2-5, with D unresolved. The CDR3 runs to 13 residues. Germline CDR1 reads SNHLY; CDR2 reads FYNNEI. The V end was cut by 4 bases, the J end by 5 bases, with 11 bases between. The CDR3 sequence: CASSVRAVETQYF. As DNA, the CDR3 is TGTGCCAGCAGTGTTAGAGCAGTTGAGACCCAGTACTTC.

V usage is TRBV5-1 and J usage is TRBJ2-5, with 11 bases identical to TRBD2. The CDR3 contains 15 residues. Germline-derived CDR1 and CDR2 are SGHRS and YFSETQ. The J segment lost 4 bases and the V segment lost 5 bases, leaving 7 bases of the junction unmatched. The CDR3, as DNA: TGCGCCAGCAGGACCACTAGCGGGAGTGGAGAGACCCAGTACTTC. Its protein product is CASRTTSGSGETQYF.

J is TRBJ1-5 and V is TRBV24-1; 8 nucleotides align to TRBD1. Looked up from germline, CDR1 is KGHDR and CDR2 is SFDVKD. Germline trimming cut 9 bases from V and 4 bases from J; bases unmatched to any gene: 16. CDR3 length equals 17 residues. DNA of the CDR3: TGTGCCACCCCAAAAATTTTACTCGGACAGGGAAATCAGCCCCAGCATTTT. Amino acids: CATPKILLGQGNQPQHF.

This sequence joins TRBV6-2 or TRBV6-3 and TRBJ2-5, with a possible D match to TRBD1 (6 bases). The CDR3 has 17 amino acids. V was cut by 1 base and J by 2 bases, with 17 bases left in between. Germline assignment: CDR1 MNHEY and CDR2 SVGEGT. CDR3 amino acids: CASSYYGQLRLQETQYF. As DNA, the CDR3 is TGTGCCAGCAGTTACTACGGACAGCTACGTCTACAAGAGACCCAGTACTTC.

The V call is TRBV5-4, the J call TRBJ2-7, with D possibly being TRBD1 (6 bases). Germline CDR1 and CDR2: SGHNT and YYREEE (reference sequence). V lost 0 bases and J lost 2, with 6 bases in between. This CDR3 comprises 13 residues. The CDR3, as DNA: TGTGCCAGCAGCTTGGACAGGGCCTACGAGCAGTACTTC. Its translation: CASSLDRAYEQYF.

The rearrangement links TRBV27 to TRBJ2-7; 8 bases are a match to TRBD2. V trimming: 5 bases; J trimming: 4 bases; junction bases outside the gene matches: 4. The germline V gene encodes CDR1 MNHEY and CDR2 SMNVEV (reference sequence). This CDR3 region has 13 residues. The CDR3: CASSPSGGYEQYF. CDR3 bases: TGTGCCAGCAGTCCCAGCGGGGGTTACGAGCAGTACTTC.

The chain couples TRBV4-2 to TRBJ2-7; 9 nucleotides match TRBD2. V gave up 4 bases and J gave up 5 bases; unmatched junction bases: 15. The CDR3 has 17 amino acids. CDR1 and CDR2 (germline): LGHNA, YNFKEQ. CDR3 loop: CASSPLVAAGGLNEQYF. The CDR3 DNA sequence: TGTGCCAGCAGCCCCCTTGTAGCAGCGGGGGGACTGAACGAGCAGTACTTC.

The chain employs TRBV19 and TRBJ1-5, with unresolved D. V gave up 11 bases and J gave up 7 bases, with 18 bases separating them. The CDR3 has 13 amino acids. Germline V gene lookup returns CDR1 LNHDA and CDR2 SQIVND (reference sequence). CDR3 loop: CAAGMGSPQPQHF. The CDR3 DNA is TGTGCCGCCGGGATGGGGTCGCCCCAGCCCCAGCATTTT.